This entry lists 30 T cell receptor beta chains sequenced from one sample in a study of control samples from healthy donors and cancer patients. Only in-frame clones appear in the TCRdb table, and some are missing; sequencing was by immunoSEQ multiplex PCR. Among 150,000 to 200,000 clones, roughly 94% were seen once, and the ten largest hold approximately 1.5%. Material: blood. These receptors originate from a woman under 30 in good health.

The chain uses TRBV5-5 and TRBJ2-7; D remains ambiguous. Per germline, CDR1 SGHKS and CDR2 YYEKEE (reference sequence). Trimming removed 3 bases from V and 4 bases from J, with 8 bases in between. There are 12 residues in the CDR3. The DNA for the CDR3 is TGTGCCAGCAGCTACCGACCTTACGAGCAGTACTTC. As protein: CASSYRPYEQYF.

The CDR3 protein is CASSLTGGKGLASYNEQFF. The CDR3 bases are TGCGCCAGCAGCTTGACAGGGGGCAAAGGACTAGCCTCCTACAATGAGCAGTTCTTC. The chain uses TRBV5-1 and TRBJ2-1, with D possibly being TRBD1 (9 bases). This CDR3 is 19 amino acids long. From germline, CDR1 is SGHRS and CDR2 YFSETQ. Trimming took 1 base from V and 0 from J, leaving 20 bases between them.

V usage is TRBV20-1 and J usage is TRBJ1-2; D gene uncertain. Trimming took off 0 bases at V and 7 bases at J, with 6 bases between the two ends. CDR3 size: 11 residues. Germline V gives CDR1 DFQATT, CDR2 SNEGSKA (reference sequence). CDR3 loop: CSARDTLGYTF. The CDR3 DNA reads as TGCAGTGCTAGAGATACTCTTGGCTACACCTTC.

This chain uses TRBV5-1 with TRBJ1-2, with D unclear. Germline CDR1 reads SGHRS; CDR2 reads YFSETQ. V was pared by 0 bases and J by 4 bases, with 4 bases between. The CDR3 sequence is 12 residues long. The CDR3 DNA follows: TGCGCCAGCAGCTTGGACGGCTATGGCTACACCTTC. Translation: CASSLDGYGYTF.

This clone was found a few times. The chain employs TRBV3-1 (or the pseudogene TRBV3-2) and TRBJ1-1; 7 bases agree with TRBD1. Losses at the gene ends were 4 bases for V and 1 base for J; bases not matched to a gene: 3. This CDR3 spans 14 amino acids. The germline V gene has CDR1 LGHDT and CDR2 YNNKEL (reference sequence). CDR3: CASSPGQPNTEAFF. The CDR3 DNA reads TGTGCCAGCAGCCCGGGACAGCCGAACACTGAAGCTTTCTTT.

This sequence joins TRBV4-1 and TRBJ2-5; D might be TRBD1 (5 bases). CDR3 length: 14 residues. The germline V and J ends were trimmed by 3 bases and 3 bases, with 11 bases remaining between them. Germline V gene data show CDR1 as MGHRA and CDR2 as YSYEKL. The DNA for the CDR3 is TGCGCCAGCAGCCAGGGGCGGCGTGAAGAGACCCAGTACTTC. It is translated as CASSQGRREETQYF.

The sample holds one count of this clone. The chain uses TRBV5-4 and TRBJ2-7, with TRBD2 matching 13 bases. The germline V gene encodes CDR1 SGHNT and CDR2 YYREEE (reference sequence). Trimming removed 4 bases from V and 7 bases from J; junction bases left unmatched: 17. The CDR3 loop spans 18 amino acids. The CDR3 DNA follows: TGTGCCAGCAGCCGGGGACTAGCGGGAATCCCCCGTTCGCGGGAGCAGTACTTC. It codes for CASSRGLAGIPRSREQYF.

Turning to this clone: This same CDR3 is encoded by further DNA sequences in the sample. The chain recombines TRBV11-2 with TRBJ2-7, with TRBD2 as a possible D gene (6 bases). The V and J ends lost 5 bases and 0 bases respectively, with 8 bases between them. CDR1 and CDR2 (germline): SGHAT, FQNNGV. The CDR3 length is 13 residues. The CDR3 DNA reads as TGTGCCAGCAGCCTCGGGAGCTCCTACGAGCAGTACTTC. Residues: CASSLGSSYEQYF.

J is TRBJ1-5 and V is TRBV3-1 (or the pseudogene TRBV3-2); unclear D gene. The germline CDR1 and CDR2 sequences are LGHDT and YNNKEL (reference sequence). Trimming cost V 1 base and J 9 bases, with 10 bases left between them. This CDR3 is 13 amino acids long. The CDR3 protein is CASSQGSRGPQHF. In DNA, the CDR3 is TGTGCCAGCAGCCAAGGTTCCCGGGGGCCCCAGCATTTT.

The genes are TRBV7-2 and TRBJ2-1; TRBD2 matches 10 bases. This CDR3 is 16 amino acids long. With V trimmed by 5 bases and J by 4 bases, 8 bases remained unmatched. Per the germline V gene, CDR1 is SGHTA and CDR2 is FQGNSA. The CDR3 loop is CASSPLTSGIYNEQFF. Here the CDR3 DNA reads TGTGCCAGCAGCCCGCTAACTAGCGGGATTTACAATGAGCAGTTCTTC.

CDR3 in DNA: TGTGCCAGCAGTGACTCGACTAGCGGGAGTCGGGATGAGCAGTTCTTC. This encodes CASSDSTSGSRDEQFF. The chain employs TRBV6-4 and TRBJ2-1; 12 positions match TRBD2. Per the germline V gene, CDR1 is MRHNA and CDR2 is SNTAGT. The CDR3 is 16 amino acids. V lost 0 bases, J lost 8 bases, and 5 bases stayed unmatched.

For this clone: The same CDR3 can be traced to other DNA sequences in this sample. The CDR3 reads CASSPPGTYEQYF. Here the CDR3 DNA reads TGTGCCAGCTCACCACCGGGGACCTACGAGCAGTACTTC. The chain uses TRBV18 and TRBJ2-7, with D unclear. The CDR3 totals 13 residues. V was trimmed by 0 bases and J by 2 bases, leaving 5 bases between them. The germline gives CDR1 KGHSH, CDR2 LQKENI.

In its sample, this clone was seen once. This sequence joins TRBV12-3 or TRBV12-4 and TRBJ1-3; D gene uncertain. The ends were cut back, 3 bases at V and 6 bases at J, with 6 bases in the middle. The CDR3 sequence is 12 residues long. The CDR3 coding sequence is TGTGCCAGCAGTTTCTCCGCAAACACCATATATTTT. Protein: CASSFSANTIYF.

The chain combines TRBV5-6 with TRBJ2-7; D assignment may be TRBD1 or TRBD2 (6 bases each). CDR1 and CDR2 from the germline V gene are SGHDT and YYEEEE. With 4 bases removed from V and 3 bases from J, the gap between germline ends came to 17 bases. The CDR3 sequence is 15 residues long. The DNA of the CDR3 is TGTGCCAGCAGCCCGGGGTTTGGGGGGCGCTACGAGCAGTACTTC. It encodes CASSPGFGGRYEQYF.

The CDR3 loop is CAISVMAGGSNTGELFF. In nucleotides, the CDR3 is TGTGCCATCAGTGTAATGGCGGGAGGTTCGAACACCGGGGAGCTGTTTTTT. The chain recombines TRBV10-3 with TRBJ2-2; 8 nucleotides align to TRBD2. Germline assignment: CDR1 ENHRY and CDR2 SYGVKD. CDR3 length: 17 amino acids. With 4 bases clipped from V and 0 bases from J, the junction kept 7 bases outside the gene matches.

In nucleotides, the CDR3 is TGCAGTGCTAGTCTTAACTATGGCTACACCTTC. Translating it yields CSASLNYGYTF. V usage is TRBV20-1 and J usage is TRBJ1-2, with D unresolved. V was cut by 3 bases and J by 1 base, with 3 bases left in between. The CDR3 is made up of 11 amino acids. From germline, CDR1 is DFQATT and CDR2 SNEGSKA (reference sequence).

The chain uses TRBV28 and TRBJ2-7, with 9 bases lining up with TRBD1. The ends lost 5 bases at V and 3 bases at J; junction bases unmatched: 14. Germline lookup yields CDR1 MDHEN and CDR2 SYDVKM. CDR3 length equals 17 residues. In DNA, the CDR3 is TGTGCCAGCAGTCTGACGGGACCCGGGACAGGGATCTACGAGCAGTACTTC. It specifies CASSLTGPGTGIYEQYF.

The chain is built from TRBV19 and TRBJ1-5; D gene uncertain. CDR1 is LNHDA, CDR2 SQIVND, per germline (reference sequence). The ends were cut back, 6 bases at V and 0 bases at J, with 12 bases in the middle. CDR3 length equals 15 residues. The CDR3, as DNA: TGTGCCAGTAGGGTCGGGGTCTATAGCAATCAGCCCCAGCATTTT. Protein sequence: CASRVGVYSNQPQHF. Full variable domain (outside the CDR3, taken from reference TRBV19 and TRBJ1-5): DGGITQSPKYLFRKEGQNVTLSCEQNLNHDAMYWYRQDPGQGLRLIYYSQIVNDFQKGDIAEGYSVSREKKESFPLTVTSAQKNPTAFYLCASRVGVYSNQPQHFGDGTRLSIL.

The gene calls are TRBV12-3 or TRBV12-4 and TRBJ1-1; D remains unclear. Trimming removed 4 bases at V and 8 bases at J, with 14 bases between. The CDR3 extends over 13 amino acids. The CDR3 coding sequence is TGTGCCAGCAGTTCCGTGGCCGGCGGGGAAGCTTTCTTT. Translation: CASSSVAGGEAFF.

The rearrangement joins TRBV21-1 to TRBJ2-3; the table names TRBD1, a call not compared with the DNA. TRBV21-1 is marked as a pseudogene. The CDR3 runs to 14 residues. CDR3 amino acids: CASSNWGLTDTQYF. The CDR3 DNA sequence: TGTGCCAGCAGCAATTGGGGCCTCACAGATACGCAGTATTTT.

The rearrangement links TRBV11-2 to TRBJ1-2; D remains unclear. V gave up 4 bases and J gave up 2 bases, with 8 bases separating them. This CDR3 region has 13 residues. The V gene's germline CDR1 is SGHAT and CDR2 FQNNGV. The DNA for the CDR3 is TGTGCCAGCAGCTCGTCGGGGAACTATGGCTACACCTTC. Amino acid sequence: CASSSSGNYGYTF.

The chain couples TRBV18 to TRBJ2-1; D is ambiguous. This CDR3 is 12 amino acids long. Trimming took off 2 bases at V and 7 bases at J, with 6 bases between the two ends. CDR1 is KGHSH and CDR2 is LQKENI in the germline V gene. Here the CDR3 reads CASSPESNEQFF. CDR3 DNA sequence: TGTGCCAGCTCACCAGAATCGAATGAGCAGTTCTTC.

V is TRBV13 and J is TRBJ1-4; D unresolved. Trimming stripped 3 bases from V and 4 bases from J, with 3 bases between. Germline loops: CDR1 PRHDT, CDR2 FYEKMQ (reference sequence). This CDR3 comprises 12 residues. This chain's CDR3 is CASSFLNEKLFF. In DNA form, the CDR3 reads TGTGCCAGCAGCTTCCTTAATGAAAAACTGTTTTTT.

In its sample, this clone was seen a few times. V is TRBV11-2 and J is TRBJ1-4; 9 nucleotides agree with TRBD1. CDR3 length equals 13 residues. Germline trimming cut 8 bases from V and 6 bases from J; bases unmatched to any gene: 4. Germline CDR1 and CDR2: SGHAT and FQNNGV. The CDR3: CASGRTGDEKLFF. DNA of the CDR3: TGTGCCAGCGGAAGGACAGGGGATGAAAAACTGTTTTTT.

The CDR3 DNA reads TGTGCCAGCAGCGACCAGGGGCCCCCGAACACTGAAGCTTTCTTT. This codes for CASSDQGPPNTEAFF. The chain links TRBV6-2 or TRBV6-3 to TRBJ1-1, with TRBD1 as a possible D gene (6 bases). CDR3 length equals 15 residues. Germline CDR1 reads MNHEY; CDR2 reads SVGEGT. V lost 6 bases, J lost 1 base, and 15 bases lay in between.

The rearrangement uses TRBV7-2 and TRBJ1-4, with D unresolved. There are 14 residues in the CDR3. CDR1 is SGHTA and CDR2 is FQGNSA in the germline V gene. V was shortened by 2 bases and J by 0 bases, with 4 bases between the two germline ends. The CDR3 DNA reads as TGTGCCAGCAGCTTACAGGCAACTAATGAAAAACTGTTTTTT. Translating gives CASSLQATNEKLFF.

The V and J genes are TRBV18 and TRBJ2-3; D unresolved. The germline gives CDR1 KGHSH, CDR2 LQKENI. This CDR3 spans 14 amino acids. The V end was cut by 3 bases, the J end by 1 base, with 8 bases between. CDR3 coding DNA: TGTGCCAGCTCACCTGTCGCGGGCACAGATACGCAGTATTTT. It specifies CASSPVAGTDTQYF.

This clone turned up a few times. This chain joins TRBV3-1 (or the pseudogene TRBV3-2) and TRBJ1-4; D is unresolved. Deletions cut 2 bases from V and 7 bases from J, with 8 bases between. The CDR3 has 13 residues. Looked up from germline, CDR1 is LGHDT and CDR2 is YNNKEL (reference sequence). The CDR3 loop is CASSQTRGEKLFF. DNA of the CDR3: TGTGCCAGCAGCCAAACCCGGGGTGAAAAACTGTTTTTT.

This chain links TRBV6-6 with TRBJ2-7, with D perhaps being TRBD1 or TRBD2 (6 bases each). CDR1 MNHNY and CDR2 SVGAGI come from the germline V gene (reference sequence). Trimming left V 1 base short and J 3 bases short, with 10 bases between. The CDR3 is 14 amino acids. This chain's CDR3 is CASSYWGANYEQYF. The CDR3 coding sequence is TGTGCCAGCAGTTACTGGGGGGCCAACTACGAGCAGTACTTC.

CDR3 sequence: CASSLAAAMGGYTF. The DNA for the CDR3 is TGTGCCAGCAGCTTAGCGGCAGCCATGGGGGGCTACACCTTC. The rearrangement joins TRBV7-2 to TRBJ1-2; D remains ambiguous. CDR1 SGHTA and CDR2 FQGNSA come from the germline V gene. V shed 0 bases and J shed 8 bases, with 13 bases lying between them. This CDR3 region has 14 residues.